This TCR beta chain comes out of a study of glioma-infiltrating T cells after dendritic cell vaccination. The CDR3 has 16 amino acids. Germline CDR1 and CDR2: SNHLY and FYNNEI. The germline V and J ends were trimmed by 2 bases and 2 bases, with 13 bases remaining between them. The PCR used 60 V beta and 13 J beta primers. TCRdb's copy holds only in-frame clones and misses some; the assay was immunoSEQ multiplex PCR. The sample holds fewer than 85,000 clones; about nine tenths are singletons and the top ten take around 2%. As to time point: after dendritic cell vaccination, including at tumor progression/relapse. Study outcomes and limitations: Survival was not directly related to TCR clonality in these patients.

Comment on this clone: Its antigen remains unidentified.

The starting material was blood, obtained after dendritic cell vaccination. The sequence came from a human donor with glioblastoma. The chain employs TRBV2 and TRBJ1-5; D is undetermined. The CDR3 nucleotides read TGTGCCAGCAGTGAAATTCCCGTCGAGGGCAATCAGCCCCAGCATTTT. Translation gives CASSEIPVEGNQPQHF.